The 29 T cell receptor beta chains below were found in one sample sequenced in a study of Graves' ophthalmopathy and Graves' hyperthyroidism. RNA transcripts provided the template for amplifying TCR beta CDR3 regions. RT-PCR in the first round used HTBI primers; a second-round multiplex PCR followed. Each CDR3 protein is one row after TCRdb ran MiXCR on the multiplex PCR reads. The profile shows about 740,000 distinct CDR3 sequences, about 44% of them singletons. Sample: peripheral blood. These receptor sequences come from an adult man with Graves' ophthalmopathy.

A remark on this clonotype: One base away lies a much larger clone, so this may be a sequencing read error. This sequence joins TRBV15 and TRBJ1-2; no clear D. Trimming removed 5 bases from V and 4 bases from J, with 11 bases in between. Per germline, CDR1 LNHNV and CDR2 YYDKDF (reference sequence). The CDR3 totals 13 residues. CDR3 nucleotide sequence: TGTGCCACCAGCTTAGTAGACGGCTATGGCTACACCTTC. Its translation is CATSLVDGYGYTF.

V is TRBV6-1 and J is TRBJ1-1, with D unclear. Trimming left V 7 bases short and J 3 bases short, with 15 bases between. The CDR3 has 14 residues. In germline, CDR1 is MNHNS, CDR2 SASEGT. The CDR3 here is CASILLIGDTEAFF. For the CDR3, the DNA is TGTGCCAGCATTCTCCTTATTGGTGACACTGAAGCTTTCTTT.

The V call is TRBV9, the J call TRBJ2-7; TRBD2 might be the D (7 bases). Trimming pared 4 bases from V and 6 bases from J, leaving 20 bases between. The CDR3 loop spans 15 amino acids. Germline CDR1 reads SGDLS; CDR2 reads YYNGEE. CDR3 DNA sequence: TGTGCCAGCAGCCAGCTAGGGGGGGGATATCGCGAGCAGTACTTC. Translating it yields CASSQLGGGYREQYF.

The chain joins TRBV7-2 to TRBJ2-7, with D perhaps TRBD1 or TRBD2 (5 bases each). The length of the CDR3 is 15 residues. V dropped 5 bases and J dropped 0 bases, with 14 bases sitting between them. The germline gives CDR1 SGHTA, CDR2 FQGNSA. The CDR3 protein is CASSPGAAVSYEQYF. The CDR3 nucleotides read TGTGCCAGCAGCCCCGGGGCAGCCGTCTCCTACGAGCAGTACTTC.

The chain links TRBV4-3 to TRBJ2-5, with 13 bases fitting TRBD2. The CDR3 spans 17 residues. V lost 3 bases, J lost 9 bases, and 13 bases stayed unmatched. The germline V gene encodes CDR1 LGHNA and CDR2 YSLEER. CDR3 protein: CASSQGLAGTTPKAQYF. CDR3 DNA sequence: TGCGCCAGCAGCCAGGGACTAGCGGGAACCACCCCCAAGGCCCAGTACTTC.

The CDR3 coding sequence is TGTGCCAGCAGCCCCGGTCTAGTGGAGCCCCAGCATTTT. It yields the protein CASSPGLVEPQHF. V is TRBV24-1 and J is TRBJ1-5; D is unclear. Trimming cost V 11 bases and J 8 bases, with 18 bases left between them. From germline, CDR1 is KGHDR and CDR2 SFDVKD. The CDR3 spans 13 residues.

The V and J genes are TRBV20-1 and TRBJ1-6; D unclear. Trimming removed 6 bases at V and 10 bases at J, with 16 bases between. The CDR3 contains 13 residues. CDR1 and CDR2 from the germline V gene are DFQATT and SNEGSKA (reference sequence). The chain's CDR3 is CSAKLNLGSPLHF. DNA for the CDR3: TGCAGTGCCAAACTAAATCTTGGATCACCCCTCCACTTT.

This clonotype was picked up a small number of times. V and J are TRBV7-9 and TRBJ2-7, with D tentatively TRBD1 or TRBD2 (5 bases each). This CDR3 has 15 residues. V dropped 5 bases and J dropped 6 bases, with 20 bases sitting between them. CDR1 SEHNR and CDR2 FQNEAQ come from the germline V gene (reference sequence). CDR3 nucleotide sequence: TGTGCCAGCAGCCTAAAATCTTGGGGGTTGGTCGAGCAGTACTTC. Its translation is CASSLKSWGLVEQYF.

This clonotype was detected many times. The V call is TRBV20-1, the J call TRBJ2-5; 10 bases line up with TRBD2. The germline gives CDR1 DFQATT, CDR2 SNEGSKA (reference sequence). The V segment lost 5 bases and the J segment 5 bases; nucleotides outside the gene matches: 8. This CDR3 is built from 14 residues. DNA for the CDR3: TGCAGTGCTCAGTCTAGCGGGAGATCGGAGACCCAGTACTTC. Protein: CSAQSSGRSETQYF.

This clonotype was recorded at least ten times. The CDR3 sequence: CAISETDRGPGNTIYF. CDR3 nucleotides: TGTGCCATCAGTGAGACCGACAGGGGGCCTGGAAACACCATATATTTT. The chain has TRBV10-3 and TRBJ1-3, with 10 bases that match TRBD1. Germline V gene lookup returns CDR1 ENHRY and CDR2 SYGVKD. Trimming cost V 2 bases and J 2 bases; bases outside gene matches: 3. CDR3 length: 16 amino acids.

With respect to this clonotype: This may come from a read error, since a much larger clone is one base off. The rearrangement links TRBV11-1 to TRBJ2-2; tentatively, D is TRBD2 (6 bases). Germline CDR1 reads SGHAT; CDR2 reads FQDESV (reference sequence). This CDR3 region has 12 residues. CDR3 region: CAIITGTGGLFF. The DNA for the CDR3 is TGTGCCATCATAACAGGCACCGGGGGGCTGTTTTTT.

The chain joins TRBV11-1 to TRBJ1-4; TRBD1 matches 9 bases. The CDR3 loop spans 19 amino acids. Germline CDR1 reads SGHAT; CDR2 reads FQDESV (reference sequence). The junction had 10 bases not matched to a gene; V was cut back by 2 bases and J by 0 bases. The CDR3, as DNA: TGTGCCAGCAGCTTAATCAAGACAGGGGGGGTTGCAACTAATGAAAAACTGTTTTTT. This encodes CASSLIKTGGVATNEKLFF.

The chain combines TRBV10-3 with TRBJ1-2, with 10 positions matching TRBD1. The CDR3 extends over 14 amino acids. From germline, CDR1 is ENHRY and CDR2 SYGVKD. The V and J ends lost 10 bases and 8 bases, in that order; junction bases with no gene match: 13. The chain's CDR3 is CASTRTGTGVGYTF. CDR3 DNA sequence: TGTGCCAGCACCAGAACCGGGACAGGGGTGGGCTACACCTTC.

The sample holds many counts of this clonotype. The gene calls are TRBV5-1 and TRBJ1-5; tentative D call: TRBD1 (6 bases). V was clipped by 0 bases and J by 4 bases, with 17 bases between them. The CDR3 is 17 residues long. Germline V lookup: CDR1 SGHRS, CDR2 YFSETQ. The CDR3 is CASSLGQQGRWNQPQHF. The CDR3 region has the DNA TGCGCCAGCAGCTTGGGCCAACAGGGCAGGTGGAATCAGCCCCAGCATTTT.

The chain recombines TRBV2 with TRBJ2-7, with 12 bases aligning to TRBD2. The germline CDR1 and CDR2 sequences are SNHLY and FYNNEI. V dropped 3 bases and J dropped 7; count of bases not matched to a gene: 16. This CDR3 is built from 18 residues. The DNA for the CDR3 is TGTGCCAGCAGTGATGGTTCGACTAGCGGGGGACATTTGATGGAGCAGTACTTC. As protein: CASSDGSTSGGHLMEQYF.

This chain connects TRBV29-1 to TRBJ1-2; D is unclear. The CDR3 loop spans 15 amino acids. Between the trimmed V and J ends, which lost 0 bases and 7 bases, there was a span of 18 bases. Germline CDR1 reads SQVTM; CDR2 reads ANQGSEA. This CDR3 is CSVEDSGRPRAGYTF. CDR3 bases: TGCAGCGTTGAAGATTCTGGCAGACCCCGCGCTGGCTACACCTTC. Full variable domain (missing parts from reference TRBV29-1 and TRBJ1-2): SAVISQKPSRDICQRGTSLTIQCQVDSQVTMMFWYRQQPGQSLTLIATANQGSEATYESGFVIDKFPISRPNLTFSTLTVSNMSPEDSSIYLCSVEDSGRPRAGYTFGSGTRLTVV.

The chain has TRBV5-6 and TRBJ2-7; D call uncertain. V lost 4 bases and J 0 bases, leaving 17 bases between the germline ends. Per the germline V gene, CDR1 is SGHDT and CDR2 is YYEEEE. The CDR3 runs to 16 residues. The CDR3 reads CASSPSSFRSSYEQYF. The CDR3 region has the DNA TGTGCCAGCAGCCCCTCGTCCTTTAGGAGCTCCTACGAGCAGTACTTC.

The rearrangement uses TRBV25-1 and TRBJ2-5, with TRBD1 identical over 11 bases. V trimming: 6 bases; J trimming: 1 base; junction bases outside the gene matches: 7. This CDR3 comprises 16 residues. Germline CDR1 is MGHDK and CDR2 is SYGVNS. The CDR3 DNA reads TGTGCCAGCAGAAAACCGGGACAGGGGGGCCAAGAGACCCAGTACTTC. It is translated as CASRKPGQGGQETQYF.

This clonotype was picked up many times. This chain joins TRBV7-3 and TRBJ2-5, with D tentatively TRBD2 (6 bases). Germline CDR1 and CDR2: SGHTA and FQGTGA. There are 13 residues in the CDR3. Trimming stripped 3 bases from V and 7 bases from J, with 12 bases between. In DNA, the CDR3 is TGTGCCAGCAGCTTGGGACTTGGGGGGACCCAGTACTTC. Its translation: CASSLGLGGTQYF.

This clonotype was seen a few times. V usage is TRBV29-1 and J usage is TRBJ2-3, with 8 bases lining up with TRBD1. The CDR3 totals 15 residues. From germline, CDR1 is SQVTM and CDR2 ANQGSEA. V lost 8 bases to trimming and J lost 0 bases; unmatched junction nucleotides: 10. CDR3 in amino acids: CSLGGTGGSTDTQYF. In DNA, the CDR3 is TGCAGCTTAGGAGGAACAGGGGGGAGCACAGATACGCAGTATTTT.

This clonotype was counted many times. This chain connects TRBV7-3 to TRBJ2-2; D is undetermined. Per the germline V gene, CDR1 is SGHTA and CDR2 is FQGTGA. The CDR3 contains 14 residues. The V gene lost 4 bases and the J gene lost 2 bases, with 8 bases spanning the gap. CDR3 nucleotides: TGTGCCAGCAGCTCGATAATCAACACCGGGGAGCTGTTTTTT. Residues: CASSSIINTGELFF.

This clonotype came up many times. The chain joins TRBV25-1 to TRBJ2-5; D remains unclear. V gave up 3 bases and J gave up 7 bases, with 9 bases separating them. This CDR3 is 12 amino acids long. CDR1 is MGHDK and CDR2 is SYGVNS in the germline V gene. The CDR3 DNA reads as TGTGCCAGCAGTGAGTGGTATGGGACCCAGTACTTC. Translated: CASSEWYGTQYF.

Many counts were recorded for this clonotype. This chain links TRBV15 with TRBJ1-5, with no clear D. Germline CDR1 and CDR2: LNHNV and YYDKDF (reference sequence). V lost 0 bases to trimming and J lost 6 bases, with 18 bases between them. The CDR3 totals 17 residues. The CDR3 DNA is TGTGCCACCAGCAGAGATCCCGATTCGGCGACCTCTCAGCCCCAGCATTTT. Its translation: CATSRDPDSATSQPQHF.

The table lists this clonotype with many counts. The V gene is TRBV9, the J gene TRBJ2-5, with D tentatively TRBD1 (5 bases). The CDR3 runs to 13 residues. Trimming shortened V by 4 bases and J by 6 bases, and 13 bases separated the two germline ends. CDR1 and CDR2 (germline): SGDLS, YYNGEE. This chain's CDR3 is CASSRLGQQTQYF. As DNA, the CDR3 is TGTGCCAGCAGCCGGTTGGGGCAGCAGACCCAGTACTTC.

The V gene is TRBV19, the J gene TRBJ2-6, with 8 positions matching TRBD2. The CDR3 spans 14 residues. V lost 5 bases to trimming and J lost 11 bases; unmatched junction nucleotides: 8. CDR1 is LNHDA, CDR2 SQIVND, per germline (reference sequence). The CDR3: CASSLTSGAYVLTF. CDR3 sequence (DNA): TGTGCCAGTAGTCTAACTAGCGGAGCCTACGTCCTGACTTTC.

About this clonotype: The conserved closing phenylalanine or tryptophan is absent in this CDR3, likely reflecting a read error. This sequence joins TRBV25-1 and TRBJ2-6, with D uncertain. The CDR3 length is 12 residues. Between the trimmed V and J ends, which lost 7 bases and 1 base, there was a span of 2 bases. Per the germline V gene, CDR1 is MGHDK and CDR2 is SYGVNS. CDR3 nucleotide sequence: TGTGCCAGCACTTCTGGGGCCAACGTCCTGACTCCA. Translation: CASTSGANVLTP.

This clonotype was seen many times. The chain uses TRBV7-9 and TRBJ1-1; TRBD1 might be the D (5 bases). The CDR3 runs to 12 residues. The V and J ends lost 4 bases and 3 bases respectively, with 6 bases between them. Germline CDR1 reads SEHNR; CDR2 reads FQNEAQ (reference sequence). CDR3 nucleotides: TGTGCCAGCAGCTCAGGGTACACTGAAGCTTTCTTT. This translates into CASSSGYTEAFF.

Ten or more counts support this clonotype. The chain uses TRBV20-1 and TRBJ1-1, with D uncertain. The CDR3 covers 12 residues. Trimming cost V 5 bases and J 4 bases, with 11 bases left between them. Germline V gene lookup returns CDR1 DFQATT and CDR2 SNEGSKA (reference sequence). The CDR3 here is CSAGRDGTEAFF. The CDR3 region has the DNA TGCAGTGCTGGCCGAGATGGCACTGAAGCTTTCTTT.

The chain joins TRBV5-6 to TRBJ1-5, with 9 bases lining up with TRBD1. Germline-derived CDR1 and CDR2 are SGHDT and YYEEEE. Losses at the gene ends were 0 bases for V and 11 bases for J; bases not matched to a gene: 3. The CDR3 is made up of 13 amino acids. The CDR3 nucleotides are TGTGCCAGCAGCTTGGGGACAGGGGAGGCCCAGCATTTT. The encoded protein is CASSLGTGEAQHF.